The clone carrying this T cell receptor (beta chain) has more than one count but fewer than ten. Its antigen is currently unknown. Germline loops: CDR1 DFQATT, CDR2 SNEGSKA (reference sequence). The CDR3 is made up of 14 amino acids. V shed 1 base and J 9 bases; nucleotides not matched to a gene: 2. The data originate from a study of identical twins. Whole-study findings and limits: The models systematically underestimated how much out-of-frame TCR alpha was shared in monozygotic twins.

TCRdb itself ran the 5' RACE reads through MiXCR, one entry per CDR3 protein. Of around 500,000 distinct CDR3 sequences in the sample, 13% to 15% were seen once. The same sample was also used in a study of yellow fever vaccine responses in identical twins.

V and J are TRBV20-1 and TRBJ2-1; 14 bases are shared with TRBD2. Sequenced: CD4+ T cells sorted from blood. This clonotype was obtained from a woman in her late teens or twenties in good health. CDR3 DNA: TGCAGTGCTAGAGGTGGACTAGCGGGAGGTGAGCAGTTCTTC. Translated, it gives CSARGGLAGGEQFF.